What follows describes a single T cell receptor (beta chain). It was with 60 Vbeta and 13 Jbeta primers that the PCR ran. Using immunoSEQ multiplex PCR, the repertoire was profiled, and TCRdb retains in-frame clones only, with some absent. The table shows around 150,000 clones, with about 70% occurring only once. This record comes from a study of cytomegalovirus exposure and HLA in healthy donors. Trimming stripped 0 bases from V and 0 bases from J, with 8 bases between. Germline assignment: CDR1 LGHNA and CDR2 YSLEER. The CDR3 length is 15 residues. This clonotype was sampled from a male donor in good health and CMV-seronegative. The material sequenced was PBMCs. The rearrangement joins TRBV4-3 to TRBJ1-2; D is perhaps TRBD1 (5 bases). As DNA, the CDR3 is TGCGCCAGCAGCCAAGAGGGCAGGGCTAACTATGGCTACACCTTC. Translation: CASSQEGRANYGYTF.